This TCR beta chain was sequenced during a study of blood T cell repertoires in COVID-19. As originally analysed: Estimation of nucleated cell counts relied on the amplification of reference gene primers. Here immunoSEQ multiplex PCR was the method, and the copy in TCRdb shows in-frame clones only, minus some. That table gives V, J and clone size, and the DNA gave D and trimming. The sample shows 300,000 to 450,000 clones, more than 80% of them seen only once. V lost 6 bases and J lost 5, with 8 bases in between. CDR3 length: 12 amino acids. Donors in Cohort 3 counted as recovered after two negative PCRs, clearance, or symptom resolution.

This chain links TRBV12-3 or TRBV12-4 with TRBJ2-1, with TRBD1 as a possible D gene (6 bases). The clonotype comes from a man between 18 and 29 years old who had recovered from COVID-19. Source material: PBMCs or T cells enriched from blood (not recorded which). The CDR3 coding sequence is TGTGCCAGCAGCACAGGGAACAATGAGCAGTTCTTC. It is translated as CASSTGNNEQFF.